These 27 T cell receptor beta chains were sequenced from one sample in a study of CD8+CD57+ T cells in acquired aplastic anemia. The template used for profiling TCR beta VDJ and CDR3 was genomic DNA. Each CDR3 protein is one row after TCRdb ran MiXCR on the reads. The repertoire includes hundreds of thousands of distinct CDR3 sequences, 60% to 80% of them detected once, and under 5% sits in the top ten. The specimen was sorted CD4+, CD8+, or CD8+CD57+ T cells (not recorded which) from PBMCs. These receptors were obtained from a human donor in good health, serving as a control.

This clonotype has ten or more counts. The rearrangement uses TRBV15 and TRBJ1-1; D perhaps matches TRBD1 (6 bases). V lost 3 bases and J 8 bases, leaving 13 bases between the germline ends. Germline values: CDR1 LNHNV, CDR2 YYDKDF (reference sequence). The CDR3 covers 13 residues. CDR3 in amino acids: CATSSRFGQEAFF. CDR3 coding DNA: TGTGCCACCAGCAGCAGATTTGGACAGGAAGCTTTCTTT.

This clonotype showed up many times. The chain uses TRBV20-1 and TRBJ2-7, with 8 bases aligning to TRBD2. Germline CDR1 reads DFQATT; CDR2 reads SNEGSKA (reference sequence). The CDR3 sequence is 14 residues long. Trimming took 2 bases from V and 7 from J; bases not matched to a gene: 10. The CDR3 sequence: CSARPSGGPLEQYF. For the CDR3, the DNA is TGCAGTGCTAGACCCAGCGGGGGTCCCCTGGAGCAGTACTTC.

V usage is TRBV27 and J usage is TRBJ1-2; D might be TRBD1 (5 bases). This CDR3 is built from 13 residues. Trimming cost V 5 bases and J 14 bases, with 21 bases left between them. Germline CDR1 MNHEY, CDR2 SMNVEV (reference sequence). CDR3 DNA: TGTGCCAGCAGTGTCCCGGGCGGGGGAACGTGGACCTTC. It specifies CASSVPGGGTWTF.

This clonotype was counted at least ten times. CDR3 nucleotides: TGTGCCAGCAGTGAAGTTTGGGGGGCGCACGGAAACACCATATATTTT. Its protein is CASSEVWGAHGNTIYF. The V gene is TRBV6-1, the J gene TRBJ1-3, with D tentatively TRBD1 (6 bases). The CDR3 totals 16 residues. Germline V gene data show CDR1 as MNHNS and CDR2 as SASEGT. The germline V and J ends were trimmed by 1 base and 4 bases, with 14 bases remaining between them.

CDR3 loop: CASSGTGGGQEKHF. In DNA, the CDR3 is TGTGCCAGCAGCGGGACAGGGGGAGGGCAAGAGAAGCATTTT. This chain links TRBV7-2 with TRBJ1-5; 11 nucleotides match TRBD1. The germline CDR1 and CDR2 sequences are SGHTA and FQGNSA. The J segment lost 14 bases and the V segment lost 5 bases, leaving 11 bases of the junction unmatched. The CDR3 contains 14 residues.

At least ten counts were recorded for this clonotype. The rearrangement links TRBV2 to TRBJ2-1; D is undetermined. The CDR3 length is 12 residues. Trimming stripped 6 bases from V and 3 bases from J, with 6 bases between. The V gene's germline CDR1 is SNHLY and CDR2 FYNNEI. DNA of the CDR3: TGTGCCAGCAGACCAAACTACAATGAGCAGTTCTTC. This translates into CASRPNYNEQFF.

The chain has TRBV11-2 and TRBJ1-2; D is unresolved. This CDR3 is 14 amino acids long. The V gene's germline CDR1 is SGHAT and CDR2 FQNNGV. Trimming stripped 6 bases from V and 1 base from J, with 12 bases between. The CDR3 DNA reads TGTGCCAGCAGTGCTAGCTACGTTAACTATGGCTACACCTTC. This gives the protein CASSASYVNYGYTF.

The V call is TRBV5-1, the J call TRBJ2-7; D may be TRBD2 (5 bases). CDR1 and CDR2 (germline): SGHRS, YFSETQ. Trimming removed 6 bases at V and 3 bases at J, with 13 bases between. The CDR3 contains 13 residues. The CDR3 DNA follows: TGCGCCAGCACGCCGGGGTTTGGCTACGAGCAGTACTTC. This codes for CASTPGFGYEQYF.

This clonotype was counted between two and nine times. One end of the junction fails to match germline, which may point to a read error. The chain combines TRBV6-6 with TRBJ2-2; TRBD2 matches 8 bases. Per the germline V gene, CDR1 is MNHNY and CDR2 is SVGAGI (reference sequence). The CDR3 loop spans 16 amino acids. Here the CDR3 reads CASSYTLAGNTGEPFF. As DNA, the CDR3 is TGTGCCAGCAGTTACACCTTAGCGGGGAACACCGGGGAGCCGTTTTTT.

The chain combines TRBV7-2 with TRBJ2-2, with 10 nucleotides matching TRBD2. CDR1 SGHTA and CDR2 FQGNSA come from the germline V gene. The CDR3 totals 15 residues. Trimming cost V 5 bases and J 7 bases; bases outside gene matches: 7. CDR3 sequence reads: CASSQPLAGGGELFF. The DNA of the CDR3 is TGTGCCAGCAGCCAACCCTTAGCGGGGGGCGGGGAGCTGTTTTTT.

Details on this clonotype: One end of the junction does not line up with germline, which may come from a read error. The J gene is TRBJ1-5, the V gene TRBV7-2; possibly TRBD1 for D (5 bases). The germline CDR1 and CDR2 sequences are SGHTA and FQGNSA. The CDR3 loop spans 14 amino acids. In DNA, the CDR3 is TGTGCCAGCAGCTCCCGGGGCGGGGATCAGCCCCAGCTTTTT. It is translated as CASSSRGGDQPQLF.

This sequence joins TRBV5-1 and TRBJ2-3; D remains unclear. The V end was cut by 1 base, the J end by 13 bases, with 10 bases between. The CDR3 extends over 11 amino acids. CDR1 and CDR2 (germline): SGHRS, YFSETQ. CDR3 loop: CASSLTDRKYF. The CDR3 DNA is TGCGCCAGCAGCTTGACAGATAGGAAGTATTTT.

Note on this clonotype: A junction end diverges from the germline sequence, so it may reflect a read error. The J gene is TRBJ1-5, the V gene TRBV10-3, with D possibly TRBD1 on 6 matching bases. CDR3 length: 15 amino acids. The V gene's germline CDR1 is ENHRY and CDR2 SYGVKD. CDR3 bases: TGTGCCAGCAGTGCGGACAGAAACGGCAATCAGCCCCAGCATTTT. Its protein product is CASSADRNGNQPQHF.

Details on this clonotype: At one end the junction does not follow the germline gene, possibly because of a read error. V gene TRBV5-1 combines with J gene TRBJ2-6; the match to TRBD2 covers 10 bases. Germline V gene lookup returns CDR1 SGHRS and CDR2 YFSETQ. The CDR3 has 16 amino acids. As DNA, the CDR3 is TGTGCCAGCAGCCCCAGGGGACTAGCGGGGGCCAACGTCCTGACTTTC. It is translated as CASSPRGLAGANVLTF.

This clonotype was detected once. The genes are TRBV5-6 and TRBJ2-7; D might be TRBD1 or TRBD2, each matching 7 bases. V was shortened by 0 bases and J by 3 bases, with 13 bases between the two germline ends. Germline CDR1 reads SGHDT; CDR2 reads YYEEEE. This CDR3 spans 15 amino acids. This CDR3 reads CASSLESGGGYEQYF. Written as DNA, the CDR3 is TGTGCCAGCAGCTTGGAGTCAGGGGGGGGCTACGAGCAGTACTTC.

The chain recombines TRBV15 with TRBJ2-7, with D perhaps matching TRBD1 (6 bases). Judging by the DNA end, TRBJ2-5 fits better; the J call may be wrong. Germline V gene lookup returns CDR1 LNHNV and CDR2 YYDKDF (reference sequence). The CDR3 covers 13 residues. CDR3 amino acids: CATSRGCRETQYF. CDR3 sequence (DNA): TGTGCCACGAGTAGGGGGTGTCGAGAGACCCAGTACTTC.

About this clonotype: The CDR3 end shows no conserved phenylalanine or tryptophan, and so a read error is likely. The DNA is left out, because the CDR3 cannot be placed on it with certainty; the CDR3 is given as TCRdb lists it. This chain links TRBV5-1 with TRBJ1-5. The CDR3 has 14 residues if both end residues are counted. Germline lookup yields CDR1 SGHRS and CDR2 YFSETQ. The CDR3 sequence: CASSWDGFYEQYFG.

Points on this clonotype: A read error may produce the germline difference seen at one junction end. The rearrangement links TRBV7-2 to TRBJ2-7; D unresolved. The V gene's germline CDR1 is SGHTA and CDR2 FQGNSA. The CDR3 totals 14 residues. The CDR3 bases are TGTGCCAGCAGTTCAGTGGGCGGCAATCAGCCCCAGCACTTC. The encoded protein is CASSSVGGNQPQHF.

This clonotype was observed many times. This sequence joins TRBV30 and TRBJ2-7; weak D call: TRBD2 (5 bases). Germline V gene data show CDR1 as GTSNPN and CDR2 as SVGIG (reference sequence). Deletions cut 6 bases from V and 4 bases from J, with 16 bases between. The CDR3 loop spans 13 amino acids. The CDR3 protein is CACTPGGFYEQYF. The CDR3 bases are TGTGCCTGCACCCCGGGCGGGTTTTACGAGCAGTACTTC.

V gene TRBV20-1 combines with J gene TRBJ2-5, with 9 bases that match TRBD2. The CDR3 length is 13 residues. The germline CDR1 and CDR2 sequences are DFQATT and SNEGSKA (reference sequence). V lost 5 bases and J lost 4; bases outside the gene matches: 5. This CDR3 reads CSARSGGPETQYF. The CDR3 nucleotides read TGCAGTGCTCGAAGCGGGGGGCCAGAGACCCAGTACTTC.

Details on this clonotype: Here the CDR3 omits its conserved ending phenylalanine or tryptophan, so a read error is the likely source. The limits of the CDR3 on the DNA are not certain, so only TCRdb's listed CDR3 is given. The V gene is TRBV7-2, the J gene TRBJ1-5. Germline CDR1 SGHTA, CDR2 FQGNSA. The CDR3 is 13 amino acids long, termini counted. The chain's CDR3 is CASSQYGPRAPAS.

This clonotype was recorded at least ten times. J is TRBJ1-2 and V is TRBV6-5; possibly TRBD1 for D (5 bases). V dropped 4 bases and J dropped 0 bases, with 12 bases sitting between them. Germline CDR1 is MNHEY and CDR2 is SVGAGI. CDR3 length equals 15 residues. This CDR3 is CASSSPTATNYGYTF. The CDR3 nucleotides are TGTGCCAGCAGTTCGCCGACAGCTACTAACTATGGCTACACCTTC.

Concerning this clonotype itself: This CDR3 is missing its conserved last phenylalanine or tryptophan, likely due to a read error. The genes are TRBV20-1 and TRBJ2-7, with TRBD2 identical over 7 bases. This CDR3 is 11 amino acids long. The germline CDR1 and CDR2 sequences are DFQATT and SNEGSKA (reference sequence). CDR3 residues: CSGSGVDEQYL. Here the CDR3 DNA reads TGCAGCGGAAGCGGGGTTGACGAGCAGTACCTC.

Of note for this clonotype: Germline is not matched at one junction end, which may reflect a read error. J is TRBJ1-1 and V is TRBV7-3; D is uncertain. The CDR3 consists of 14 residues. CDR1 is SGHTA and CDR2 is FQGTGA in the germline V gene. CDR3 sequence (DNA): TGTGCCAGCAGCGTCTGGGAGTGGAACAATGAAGCGTTCTTT. Protein: CASSVWEWNNEAFF.

The V and J genes are TRBV6-5 and TRBJ2-7; weak D call: TRBD2 (6 bases). Germline CDR1 MNHEY, CDR2 SVGAGI. The CDR3 runs to 13 residues. Written as DNA, the CDR3 is TGTGCTGTCACGGAGGGCAGGACCTACGAGCAGTACTTC. Its translation is CAVTEGRTYEQYF.

V is TRBV20-1 and J is TRBJ1-1; D is perhaps TRBD1 (5 bases). This CDR3 spans 15 amino acids. Germline values: CDR1 DFQATT, CDR2 SNEGSKA (reference sequence). CDR3 in amino acids: CSVGRWRGSNTEAFF. In DNA form, the CDR3 reads TGCAGCGTTGGTAGGTGGAGGGGTAGCAACACTGAAGCTTTCTTT.

This clonotype has a count of ten or more. The chain is built from TRBV19 and TRBJ1-2, with a possible D match to TRBD1 (6 bases). The V gene's germline CDR1 is LNHDA and CDR2 SQIVND (reference sequence). This CDR3 has 14 amino acids. With 3 bases removed from V and 4 bases from J, the gap between germline ends came to 12 bases. In DNA, the CDR3 is TGTGCCAGTAGTATTGCCCCGACAGGCTATGGCTACACCTTC. Its translation is CASSIAPTGYGYTF.